The rows below give T cell receptor beta chains drawn from one sample of a study of tumour-infiltrating T cells in Burkitt lymphoma. Measured with immunoSEQ multiplex PCR; TCRdb has only the in-frame clones, and not every one. The sample has 14,000 or so clones, over 30% seen once. Sequenced material: tumor tissue. Receptors were obtained from a human donor with diffuse large B-cell lymphoma. CDR3s include the opening cysteine and the closing phenylalanine or tryptophan. D genes are given only for firm matches. A clone size is listed for some rows: how often the clone was seen (once, few, many), or a class if it is expanded.

d_call clone_size j_call v_call cdr3_nt cdr3_aa
TRBD2 - TRBJ2-3 TRBV6-5 TGTGCCAGCAACCCGCGACTAGCGGTCACAGATACGCAGTATTTT CASNPRLAVTDTQYF
- - TRBJ2-1 TRBV18 TGTGCCAGCTCACCACCGGAGCGACGTTCAGAGCAGTTCTTC CASSPPERRSEQFF
- - TRBJ1-1 TRBV9 TGTGCCAGCAGCGTAGAGGCAGGGGACACTGAAGCTTTCTTT CASSVEAGDTEAFF
- - TRBJ2-3 TRBV29-1 TGCAGCGTTGCCGACCCAGATACGCAGTATTTT CSVADPDTQYF
TRBD2 few TRBJ2-1 TRBV6-5 TGTGCCAGCAGACCCAGACTAGCTGGTGAGCAGTTCTTC CASRPRLAGEQFF
- - TRBJ1-4 TRBV7-9 TGTGCCAGCAGCTTTACGGCTTTTGGGGCTAATGAAAAACTGTTTTTT CASSFTAFGANEKLFF
TRBD2 few TRBJ2-3 TRBV7-3 TGTGCCAGCAGCGGCGACTTCGGGACTAGCGGGGCAGATACGCAGTATTTT CASSGDFGTSGADTQYF
- - TRBJ2-5 TRBV5-1 TGCGCCAGCAGCCCCCTTATGGACCAAGAGACCCAGTACTTC CASSPLMDQETQYF
- - TRBJ2-5 TRBV5-5 TGTGCCAGCAGCTCACGGACGTATGAAGAGACCCAGTACTTC CASSSRTYEETQYF
- - TRBJ1-1 TRBV6-5 TGTGCCAGCAAGAAACAGGCCCTGAACACTGAAGCTTTCTTT CASKKQALNTEAFF
TRBD2 - TRBJ2-3 TRBV27 TGTGCCAGCAGCGTACCTGGACTAGCGGGAATGGCAGATACGCAGTATTTT CASSVPGLAGMADTQYF
TRBD2 - TRBJ2-1 TRBV5-1 TGCGCCAGCAGCCGCCCAGCCTCGGGACTAGGGTACAATGAGCAGTTCTTC CASSRPASGLGYNEQFF
- - TRBJ2-7 TRBV27 TGTGCCAGCAGTCCGATAGAAAGGGCCTACGAGCAGTACTTC CASSPIERAYEQYF